Each of the 12 T cell receptor beta chains below was sequenced from the same sample in a study of T cell changes during pregnancy in multiple sclerosis. Clones were sequenced by immunoSEQ multiplex PCR, and TCRdb holds only the in-frame ones, with some missing. In the table there are 65,000 to 85,000 clones, roughly nine tenths of which are singletons. The specimen was peripheral blood, collected after pregnancy. The receptors here all came from a female donor with multiple sclerosis, enrolled in a pregnancy study.

This sequence joins TRBV7-3 and TRBJ2-1, with 9 bases fitting TRBD2. J was trimmed by 8 bases and V by 5 bases; bases with no gene match: 13. This CDR3 is built from 16 residues. CDR1 is SGHTA, CDR2 FQGTGA, per germline. The CDR3 DNA is TGTGCCAGCAGCCCAGGGCGGCGGGAGGGCCTTCATGAGCAGTTCTTC. Translation: CASSPGRREGLHEQFF. Supplemented by reference TRBV7-3 and TRBJ2-1, the full variable domain reads GAGVSQTPSNKVTEKGKYVELRCDPISGHTALYWYRQSLGQGPEFLIYFQGTGAADDSGLPNDRFFAVRPEGSVSTLKIQRTERGDSAVYLCASSPGRREGLHEQFFGPGTRLTVL.

The V and J genes are TRBV7-3 and TRBJ2-2, with TRBD2 matching over 11 bases. Trimming at V came to 5 bases and at J to 6 bases, leaving 2 bases not matched to a gene. This CDR3 is built from 14 residues. Per germline, CDR1 SGHTA and CDR2 FQGTGA. CDR3 in amino acids: CASSISGRAGELFF. CDR3 nucleotides: TGTGCCAGCAGCATTAGCGGGAGGGCCGGGGAGCTGTTTTTT.

CDR3 protein: CASSFEGRGGGDTQYF. In DNA form, the CDR3 reads TGCGCCAGCAGCTTCGAGGGCAGGGGCGGGGGAGATACGCAGTATTTT. V gene TRBV5-1 combines with J gene TRBJ2-3; D may be TRBD2 (7 bases). Between the trimmed V and J ends, which lost 2 bases and 5 bases, there was a span of 18 bases. Germline V gives CDR1 SGHRS, CDR2 YFSETQ. This CDR3 has 16 residues.

A few counts support this clone. The chain carries TRBV28 and TRBJ2-7, with D tentatively TRBD1 (7 bases). CDR1 is MDHEN and CDR2 is SYDVKM in the germline V gene. The CDR3 sequence is 15 residues long. The V end lost 5 bases, the J end lost 3 bases, and 17 bases lay between the germline ends. CDR3 DNA: TGTGCCAGCAGTCTGACTGGAGGGGGCGGCTACGAGCAGTACTTC. It translates to CASSLTGGGGYEQYF.

The genes are TRBV28 and TRBJ2-5, with 8 bases matching TRBD2. CDR1 MDHEN and CDR2 SYDVKM come from the germline V gene. V lost 5 bases, J lost 4 bases, and 12 bases stayed unmatched. The CDR3 extends over 16 amino acids. The CDR3 coding sequence is TGTGCCAGCAGTCTAACCACAGCGGGAGTAGGAGAGACCCAGTACTTC. The encoded protein is CASSLTTAGVGETQYF.

The sample holds one count of this clone. The chain carries TRBV4-1 and TRBJ1-5; maybe TRBD1 (5 bases). Trimming took 1 base from V and 0 from J, leaving 13 bases between them. CDR1 is MGHRA, CDR2 YSYEKL, per germline. The CDR3 sequence is 17 residues long. CDR3 in amino acids: CASSQGPTGYSNQPQHF. CDR3 coding DNA: TGCGCCAGCAGCCAAGGGCCCACAGGATATAGCAATCAGCCCCAGCATTTT.

The gene calls are TRBV7-2 and TRBJ2-3; D is unresolved. Germline CDR1 reads SGHTA; CDR2 reads FQGNSA. The CDR3 sequence is 17 residues long. Between the trimmed V and J ends, which lost 0 bases and 0 bases, there was a span of 13 bases. CDR3 in DNA: TGTGCCAGCAGCTTAGCGTGGGCAGGCCCTAGCACAGATACGCAGTATTTT. Translation: CASSLAWAGPSTDTQYF.

The chain has TRBV18 and TRBJ2-1; TRBD2 aligns across 9 bases. The CDR3 is 16 residues long. After removal of 3 bases from V and 6 bases from J, the junction contained 9 bases not matched to a gene. CDR1 and CDR2 from the germline V gene are KGHSH and LQKENI. CDR3 bases: TGTGCCAGCTCACCCCTTGGCGGGAGGGCCGCCAATGAGCAGTTCTTC. Translating gives CASSPLGGRAANEQFF.

This chain links TRBV19 with TRBJ2-7; TRBD2 matches at 8 bases. V gave up 3 bases and J gave up 7 bases; unmatched junction bases: 8. Germline V gene data show CDR1 as LNHDA and CDR2 as SQIVND (reference sequence). The CDR3 is 14 amino acids. Here the CDR3 reads CASSIQRESEEQYF. The DNA for the CDR3 is TGTGCCAGTAGTATCCAGCGGGAGTCTGAAGAGCAGTACTTC.

The genes are TRBV7-2 and TRBJ1-2; the D is unclear. V was cut by 5 bases and J by 4 bases, with 5 bases left in between. This CDR3 has 11 amino acids. The germline V gene encodes CDR1 SGHTA and CDR2 FQGNSA. The CDR3 loop is CASSISYGYTF. CDR3 DNA: TGTGCCAGCAGCATCTCCTATGGCTACACCTTC.

The V and J genes are TRBV7-9 and TRBJ1-5, with D possibly matching TRBD1 (6 bases). The V end was cut by 1 base, the J end by 0 bases, with 13 bases between. The CDR3 sequence is 17 residues long. The V gene's germline CDR1 is SEHNR and CDR2 FQNEAQ (reference sequence). The CDR3 sequence is CASSLGGRTDSNQPQHF. Written as DNA, the CDR3 is TGTGCCAGCAGCTTAGGGGGTAGGACAGATAGCAATCAGCCCCAGCATTTT.

V usage is TRBV4-3 and J usage is TRBJ2-3; 7 bases are a match to TRBD2. The ends lost 4 bases at V and 2 bases at J; junction bases unmatched: 15. Germline V gene data show CDR1 as LGHNA and CDR2 as YSLEER. There are 18 residues in the CDR3. This CDR3 reads CASSLGPWGGYITDTQYF. CDR3 sequence (DNA): TGCGCCAGCAGCCTTGGCCCCTGGGGGGGATACATCACAGATACGCAGTATTTT.